The T cell receptor beta chain under discussion was sequenced for a study of blood T cell repertoires in COVID-19. As for the study in general: COVID-19 samples, acute and convalescent, were from the United States, Italy and Spain.

This table comes from immunoSEQ multiplex PCR, and its TCRdb copy is limited to in-frame clones, with some not included. This sample yields some 70,000 clones, of which approximately 80% are seen a single time; 13% belongs to the top ten. This CDR3 has 15 amino acids. V trimming: 7 bases; J trimming: 6 bases; junction bases outside the gene matches: 17. Germline CDR1 reads SQVTM; CDR2 reads ANQGSEA. The chain carries TRBV29-1 and TRBJ1-2; TRBD1 agrees at 7 bases. Sequenced input: peripheral blood. The sequence came from a man over 45 with COVID-19, enrolled during active disease. DNA for the CDR3: TGCAGCGCGGCAGCATATCTCAGGGGGTCTGATGGCTACACCTTC. Protein sequence: CSAAAYLRGSDGYTF.